This T cell receptor beta chain is from a study of molecular identifiers for immune sequencing clone quantification. Study outcomes and limitations: With a barcode shared among identical TCR molecules, highly expanded clone sizes could be underestimated. Jurkat TCR RNA spiked in from one cell (amid one million naive cells) was reportedly detectable.

Libraries of bulk TCR were made by previously described methods (with listed TCR primers). A single record per CDR3 protein comes from TCRdb applying MiXCR to the PCR reads. The sample comprises 600,000 to 650,000 distinct CDR3 sequences, just under 20% of which are singletons, and around 0.86% rests with the top ten. The sorting of naive CD8 T cells used the CD8+CD4-CCR7+CD45RA+ phenotype. The CDR3 is made up of 15 amino acids. Germline values: CDR1 LGHNA, CDR2 YNFKEQ. The ends were cut back, 0 bases at V and 3 bases at J, with 10 bases in the middle. At least ten counts were recorded for this clonotype. Its specificity is unknown.

This TCR came from a human donor in good health. Some libraries in this study had Jurkat cell RNA spiked in. Sequencing was performed on naive CD8+ T cells from blood, with Jurkat cell RNA spiked in. Indicated subset: FACS-sorted CD8+CD4-CCR7+CD45RA+ naive T cells. The chain uses TRBV4-2 and TRBJ2-3, with a tentative D call TRBD2 (5 bases). The CDR3 sequence is CASSQESGSTDTQYF. CDR3 nucleotide sequence: TGTGCCAGCAGCCAAGAAAGCGGTTCGACAGATACGCAGTATTTT.